Shown below are 4 T cell receptor beta chains from a single sample sequenced in a study of T-cell reconstitution after alpha-beta-depleted transplantation in children. Using unique molecular identifiers, the investigators prepared the TCRbeta library. Via MiXCR, TCRdb re-called the PCR reads, giving one row per CDR3 protein. The sample comprises about 610,000 distinct CDR3 sequences, over 9.5% of which are singletons, and roughly 3.9% rests with the top ten. The material was PBMCs from the stem cell graft donor, obtained from the stem cell graft. The source of these receptors is a human donor who donated a stem cell graft to a child with acute myeloid leukemia.

The V and J genes are TRBV30 and TRBJ1-4, with D perhaps matching TRBD1 (5 bases). Germline-derived CDR1 and CDR2 are GTSNPN and SVGIG (reference sequence). V shed 8 bases and J shed 12 bases, with 22 bases lying between them. The CDR3 loop spans 13 amino acids. CDR3 sequence (DNA): TGTGCCCACTCCGGGACCATGGGGAGGGAACTGTTTTTT. This codes for CAHSGTMGRELFF.

This clonotype was observed a few times. The CDR3 DNA follows: TGTGCCAGCAGTATTGACTTAGCGGGACCGTACGAGCAGTACTTC. Residues: CASSIDLAGPYEQYF. The chain carries TRBV12-3 or TRBV12-4 and TRBJ2-7, with 8 positions matching TRBD2. The CDR3 covers 15 residues. After removal of 5 bases from V and 4 bases from J, the junction contained 10 bases not matched to a gene.

The genes are TRBV28 and TRBJ1-4; D remains unclear. Looked up from germline, CDR1 is MDHEN and CDR2 is SYDVKM. Trimming removed 5 bases at V and 0 bases at J, with 10 bases between. This CDR3 is 15 amino acids long. CDR3 nucleotide sequence: TGTGCCAGCAGTGTTCAAACTGCAACTAATGAAAAACTGTTTTTT. It is translated as CASSVQTATNEKLFF. Full variable domain (remainder filled in from reference TRBV28 and TRBJ1-4): DVKVTQSSRYLVKRTGEKVFLECVQDMDHENMFWYRQDPGLGLRLIYFSYDVKMKEKGDIPEGYSVSREKKERFSLILESASTNQTSMYLCASSVQTATNEKLFFGSGTQLSVL.

The chain couples TRBV20-1 to TRBJ2-7; D is perhaps TRBD2 (6 bases). The germline V gene encodes CDR1 DFQATT and CDR2 SNEGSKA (reference sequence). The CDR3 sequence is 13 residues long. The CDR3 spells CSSSPTSTYEQYF. The CDR3 coding sequence is TGCAGCTCCAGTCCGACTAGTACCTACGAGCAGTACTTC.